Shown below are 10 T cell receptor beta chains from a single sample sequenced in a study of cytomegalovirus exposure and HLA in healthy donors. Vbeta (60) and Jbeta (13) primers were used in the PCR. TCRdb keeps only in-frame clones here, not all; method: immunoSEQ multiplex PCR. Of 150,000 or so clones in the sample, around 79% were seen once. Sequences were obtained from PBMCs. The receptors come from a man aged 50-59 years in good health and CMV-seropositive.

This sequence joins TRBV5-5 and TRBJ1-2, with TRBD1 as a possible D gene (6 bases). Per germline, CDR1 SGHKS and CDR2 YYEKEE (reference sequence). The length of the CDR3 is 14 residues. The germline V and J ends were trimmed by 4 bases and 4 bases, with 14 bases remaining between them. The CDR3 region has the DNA TGTGCCAGCAGCGCCAGGGGTATTGGCTATGGCTACACCTTC. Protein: CASSARGIGYGYTF. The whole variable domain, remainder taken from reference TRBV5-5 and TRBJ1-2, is DAGVTQSPTHLIKTRGQQVTLRCSPISGHKSVSWYQQVLGQGPQFIFQYYEKEERGRGNFPDRFSARQFPNYSSELNVNALLLGDSALYLCASSARGIGYGYTFGSGTRLTVV.

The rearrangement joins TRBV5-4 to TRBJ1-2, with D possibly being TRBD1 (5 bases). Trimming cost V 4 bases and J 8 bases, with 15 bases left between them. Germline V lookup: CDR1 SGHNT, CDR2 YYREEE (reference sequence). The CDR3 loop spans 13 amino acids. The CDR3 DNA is TGTGCCAGCAGCGTAGGGGATGGGGAAGGCTACACCTTC. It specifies CASSVGDGEGYTF.

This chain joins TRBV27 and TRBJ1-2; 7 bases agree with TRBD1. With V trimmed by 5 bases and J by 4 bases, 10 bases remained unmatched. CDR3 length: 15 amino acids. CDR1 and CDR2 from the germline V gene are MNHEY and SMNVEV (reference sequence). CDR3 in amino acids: CASSRVGGHSYGYTF. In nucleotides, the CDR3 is TGTGCCAGCAGTCGGGTAGGGGGCCATAGCTATGGCTACACCTTC.

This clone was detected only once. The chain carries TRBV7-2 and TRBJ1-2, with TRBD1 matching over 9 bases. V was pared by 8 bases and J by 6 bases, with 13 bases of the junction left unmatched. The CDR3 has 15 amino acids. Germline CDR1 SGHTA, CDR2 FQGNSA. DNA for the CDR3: TGTGCCAGCCGACCTCCGGGACAGGGAGGCCATGGCTACACCTTC. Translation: CASRPPGQGGHGYTF.

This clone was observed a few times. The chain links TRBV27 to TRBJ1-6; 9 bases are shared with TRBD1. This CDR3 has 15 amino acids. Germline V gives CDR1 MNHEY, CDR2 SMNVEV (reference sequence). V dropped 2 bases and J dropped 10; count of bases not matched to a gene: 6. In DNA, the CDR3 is TGTGCCAGCAGTTTAGACCGGACAGGGGAATCACCCCTCCACTTT. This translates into CASSLDRTGESPLHF.

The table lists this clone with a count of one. Here the CDR3 DNA reads TGTGCCAGCAGCCAAGATCGCGGGGTCGACCAGCCCCAGCATTTT. Translated: CASSQDRGVDQPQHF. The V call is TRBV4-2, the J call TRBJ1-5; D is ambiguous. The V gene lost 0 bases and the J gene lost 7 bases, with 13 bases spanning the gap. This CDR3 comprises 15 residues. Germline lookup yields CDR1 LGHNA and CDR2 YNFKEQ.

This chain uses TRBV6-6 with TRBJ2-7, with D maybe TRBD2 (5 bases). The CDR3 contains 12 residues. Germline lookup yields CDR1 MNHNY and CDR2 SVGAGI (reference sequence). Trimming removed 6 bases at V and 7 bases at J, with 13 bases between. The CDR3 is CASSRPGREQYF. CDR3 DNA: TGTGCCAGCAGCCGCCCTGGGAGAGAGCAGTACTTC.

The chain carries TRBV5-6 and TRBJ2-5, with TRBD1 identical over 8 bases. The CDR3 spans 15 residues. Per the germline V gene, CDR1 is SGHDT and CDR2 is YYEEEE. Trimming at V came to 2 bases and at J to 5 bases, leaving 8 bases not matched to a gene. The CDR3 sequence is CASSLGAGGRETQYF. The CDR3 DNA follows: TGTGCCAGCAGCTTAGGGGCAGGGGGCAGGGAGACCCAGTACTTC. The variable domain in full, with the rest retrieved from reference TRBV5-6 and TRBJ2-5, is DAGVTQSPTHLIKTRGQQVTLRCSPKSGHDTVSWYQQALGQGPQFIFQYYEEEERQRGNFPDRFSGHQFPNYSSELNVNALLLGDSALYLCASSLGAGGRETQYFGPGTRLLVL.

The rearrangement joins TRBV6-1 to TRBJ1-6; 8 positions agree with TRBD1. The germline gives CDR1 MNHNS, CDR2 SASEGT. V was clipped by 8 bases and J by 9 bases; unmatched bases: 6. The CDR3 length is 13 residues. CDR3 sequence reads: CASSGTGGSPLHF. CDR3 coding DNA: TGTGCCAGCTCCGGGACAGGAGGTTCACCCCTCCACTTT.

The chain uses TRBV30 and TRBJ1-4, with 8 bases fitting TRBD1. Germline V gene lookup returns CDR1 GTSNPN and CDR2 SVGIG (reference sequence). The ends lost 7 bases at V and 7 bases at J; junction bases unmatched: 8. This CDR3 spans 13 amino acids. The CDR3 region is CALQGVGGEKLFF. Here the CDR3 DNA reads TGTGCCTTACAGGGGGTTGGGGGTGAAAAACTGTTTTTT.